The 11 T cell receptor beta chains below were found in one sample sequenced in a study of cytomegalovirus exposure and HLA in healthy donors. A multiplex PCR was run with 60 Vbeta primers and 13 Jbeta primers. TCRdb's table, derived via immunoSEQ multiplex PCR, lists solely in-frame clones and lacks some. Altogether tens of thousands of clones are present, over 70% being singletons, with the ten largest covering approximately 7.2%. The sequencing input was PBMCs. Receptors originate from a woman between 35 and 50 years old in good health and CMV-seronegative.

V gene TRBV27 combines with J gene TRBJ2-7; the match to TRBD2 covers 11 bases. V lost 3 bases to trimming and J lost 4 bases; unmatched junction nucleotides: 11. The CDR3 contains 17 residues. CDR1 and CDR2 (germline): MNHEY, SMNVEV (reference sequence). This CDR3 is CASSLTPGLAETYEQYF. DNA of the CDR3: TGTGCCAGCAGTTTGACCCCGGGACTAGCGGAAACTTACGAGCAGTACTTC.

In DNA form, the CDR3 reads TGTGCCAGCAGCTTAGCGCAGGGGAATCAGCCCCAGCATTTT. It is translated as CASSLAQGNQPQHF. The chain recombines TRBV7-8 with TRBJ1-5, with D perhaps matching TRBD1 (6 bases). Germline-derived CDR1 and CDR2 are SGHVS and FQNEAQ. The germline V and J ends were trimmed by 0 bases and 4 bases, with 7 bases remaining between them. This CDR3 region has 14 residues.

Here the CDR3 reads CASSWGRADQETQYF. In DNA, the CDR3 is TGTGCCAGCAGCTGGGGGAGGGCAGATCAAGAGACCCAGTACTTC. The gene calls are TRBV7-9 and TRBJ2-5; 7 bases map to TRBD2. The CDR3 has 15 residues. Germline V gene sequence: CDR1 SEHNR, CDR2 FQNEAQ (reference sequence). V lost 4 bases to trimming and J lost 2 bases; unmatched junction nucleotides: 7.

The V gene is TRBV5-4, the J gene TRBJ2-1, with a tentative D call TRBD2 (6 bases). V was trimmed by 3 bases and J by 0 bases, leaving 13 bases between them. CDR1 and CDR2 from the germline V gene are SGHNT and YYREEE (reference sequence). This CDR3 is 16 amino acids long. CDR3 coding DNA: TGTGCCAGCAGCTCTAATAGCGGAAACTCCTACAATGAGCAGTTCTTC. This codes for CASSSNSGNSYNEQFF.

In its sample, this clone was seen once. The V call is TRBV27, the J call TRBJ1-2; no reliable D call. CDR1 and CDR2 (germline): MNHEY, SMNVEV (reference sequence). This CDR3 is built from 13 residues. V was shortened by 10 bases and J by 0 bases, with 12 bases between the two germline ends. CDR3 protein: CATSVLPNYGYTF. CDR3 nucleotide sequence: TGTGCCACCAGCGTCCTCCCTAACTATGGCTACACCTTC.

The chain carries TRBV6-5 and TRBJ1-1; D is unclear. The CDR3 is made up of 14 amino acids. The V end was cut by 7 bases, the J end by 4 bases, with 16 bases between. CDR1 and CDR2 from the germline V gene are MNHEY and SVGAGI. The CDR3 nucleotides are TGTGCCAGCACAAACGGCCGGAGGAGCACTGAAGCTTTCTTT. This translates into CASTNGRRSTEAFF.

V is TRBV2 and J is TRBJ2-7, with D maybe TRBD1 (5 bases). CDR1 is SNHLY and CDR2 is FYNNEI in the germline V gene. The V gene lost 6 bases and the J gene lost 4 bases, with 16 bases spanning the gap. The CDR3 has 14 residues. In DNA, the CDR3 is TGTGCCAGCAGGCCAACAGGATTGAGGTACGAGCAGTACTTC. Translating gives CASRPTGLRYEQYF. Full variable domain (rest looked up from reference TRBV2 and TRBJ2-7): EPEVTQTPSHQVTQMGQEVILRCVPISNHLYFYWYRQILGQKVEFLVSFYNNEISEKSEIFDDQFSVERPDGSNFTLKIRSTKLEDSAMYFCASRPTGLRYEQYFGPGTRLTVT.

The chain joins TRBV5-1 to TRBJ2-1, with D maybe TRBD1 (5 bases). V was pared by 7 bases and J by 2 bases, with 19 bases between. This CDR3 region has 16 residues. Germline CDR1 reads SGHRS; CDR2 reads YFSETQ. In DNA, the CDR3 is TGCGCCAGCTCACCCACGCCAGGGCCCACCTACAATGAGCAGTTCTTC. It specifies CASSPTPGPTYNEQFF.

The CDR3 protein is CASSLAGPDTQYF. Here the CDR3 DNA reads TGTGCCAGCAGCTTGGCAGGGCCAGATACGCAGTATTTT. The chain employs TRBV5-5 and TRBJ2-3; a possible D gene is TRBD1 (5 bases). Germline loops: CDR1 SGHKS, CDR2 YYEKEE (reference sequence). The CDR3 totals 13 residues. V dropped 0 bases and J dropped 4 bases, with 6 bases sitting between them.

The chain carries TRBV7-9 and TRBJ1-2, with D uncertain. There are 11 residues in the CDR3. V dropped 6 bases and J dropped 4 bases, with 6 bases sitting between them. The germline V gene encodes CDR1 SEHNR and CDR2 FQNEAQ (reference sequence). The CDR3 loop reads CASRSGYGYTF. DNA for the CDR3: TGTGCCAGCAGGTCGGGCTATGGCTACACCTTC.

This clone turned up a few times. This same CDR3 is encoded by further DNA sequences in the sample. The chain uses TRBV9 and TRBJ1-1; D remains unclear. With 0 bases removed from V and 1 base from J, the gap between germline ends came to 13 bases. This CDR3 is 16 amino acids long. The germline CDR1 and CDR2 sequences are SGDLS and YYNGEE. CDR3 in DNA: TGTGCCAGCAGCGTAGGGTTAAGGAGCGGGAACACTGAAGCTTTCTTT. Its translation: CASSVGLRSGNTEAFF.